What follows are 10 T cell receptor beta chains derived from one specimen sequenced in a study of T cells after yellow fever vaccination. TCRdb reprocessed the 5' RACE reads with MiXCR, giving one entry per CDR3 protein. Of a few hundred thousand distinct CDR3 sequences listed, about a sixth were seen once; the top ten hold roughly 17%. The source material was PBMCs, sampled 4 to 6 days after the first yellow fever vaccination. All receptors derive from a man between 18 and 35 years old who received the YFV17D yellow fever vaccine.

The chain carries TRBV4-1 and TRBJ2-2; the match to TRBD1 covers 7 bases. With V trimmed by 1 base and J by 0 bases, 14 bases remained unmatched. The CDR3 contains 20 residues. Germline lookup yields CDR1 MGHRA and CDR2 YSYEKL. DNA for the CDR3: TGCGCCAGCAGCCAAGTCTTTTGGGACAGTGGAGACCCGAACACCGGGGAGCTGTTTTTT. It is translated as CASSQVFWDSGDPNTGELFF.

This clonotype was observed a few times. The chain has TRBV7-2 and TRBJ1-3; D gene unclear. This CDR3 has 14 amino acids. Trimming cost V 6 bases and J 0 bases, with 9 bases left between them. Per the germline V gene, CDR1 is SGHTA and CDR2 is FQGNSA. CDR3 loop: CASRPKSSGNTIYF. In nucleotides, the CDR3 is TGTGCCAGCAGACCAAAGAGCTCTGGAAACACCATATATTTT.

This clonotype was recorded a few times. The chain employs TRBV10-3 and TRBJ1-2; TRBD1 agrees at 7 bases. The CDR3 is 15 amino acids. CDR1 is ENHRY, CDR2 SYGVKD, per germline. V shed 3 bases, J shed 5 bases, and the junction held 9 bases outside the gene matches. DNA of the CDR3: TGTGCCATCAGTGAAGGGACAGCCGAGTTTTATGGCTACACCTTC. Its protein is CAISEGTAEFYGYTF.

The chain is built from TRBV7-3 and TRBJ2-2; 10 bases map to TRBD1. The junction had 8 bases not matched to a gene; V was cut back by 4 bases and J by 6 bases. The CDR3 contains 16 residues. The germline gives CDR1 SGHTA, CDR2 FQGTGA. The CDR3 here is CASSWAGQGESGELFF. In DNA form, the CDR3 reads TGTGCCAGCAGCTGGGCTGGACAGGGGGAGTCCGGGGAGCTGTTTTTT.

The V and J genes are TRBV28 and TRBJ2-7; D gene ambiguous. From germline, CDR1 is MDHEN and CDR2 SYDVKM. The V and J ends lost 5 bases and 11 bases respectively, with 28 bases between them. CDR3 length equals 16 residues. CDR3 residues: CASSTGRSPLHASEYV. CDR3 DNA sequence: TGTGCCAGCAGTACCGGACGAAGTCCCTTGCACGCGTCGGAGTACGTC.

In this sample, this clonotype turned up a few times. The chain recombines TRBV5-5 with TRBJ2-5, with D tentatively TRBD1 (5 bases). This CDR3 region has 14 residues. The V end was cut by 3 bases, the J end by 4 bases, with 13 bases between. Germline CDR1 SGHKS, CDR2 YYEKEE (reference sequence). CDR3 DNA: TGTGCCAGCAGCTCATTGGACATTAGAGAGACCCAGTACTTC. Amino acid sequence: CASSSLDIRETQYF.

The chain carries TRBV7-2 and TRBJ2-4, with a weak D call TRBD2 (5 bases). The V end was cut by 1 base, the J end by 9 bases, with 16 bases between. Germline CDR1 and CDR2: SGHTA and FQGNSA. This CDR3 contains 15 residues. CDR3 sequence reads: CASSLGGSRAGIQYF. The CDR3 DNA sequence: TGTGCCAGCAGCTTAGGAGGGTCGCGGGCAGGCATTCAGTACTTC.

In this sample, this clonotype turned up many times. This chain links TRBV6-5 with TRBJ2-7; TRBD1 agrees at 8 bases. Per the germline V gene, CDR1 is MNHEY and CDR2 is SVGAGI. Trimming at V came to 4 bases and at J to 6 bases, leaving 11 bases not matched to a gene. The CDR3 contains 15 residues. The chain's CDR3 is CASSFRATGGGEQYV. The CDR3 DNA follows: TGTGCCAGCAGTTTCCGAGCTACAGGGGGTGGCGAGCAGTACGTC.

The CDR3 coding sequence is TGCGCCAGCAGCATTCTTGGACTAGCCGAGAGCTCCTACAATGAGCAGTTCTTC. Translating gives CASSILGLAESSYNEQFF. This chain joins TRBV5-1 and TRBJ2-1, with 8 bases lining up with TRBD2. CDR3 size: 18 residues. The ends lost 4 bases at V and 0 bases at J; junction bases unmatched: 12. Germline values: CDR1 SGHRS, CDR2 YFSETQ.

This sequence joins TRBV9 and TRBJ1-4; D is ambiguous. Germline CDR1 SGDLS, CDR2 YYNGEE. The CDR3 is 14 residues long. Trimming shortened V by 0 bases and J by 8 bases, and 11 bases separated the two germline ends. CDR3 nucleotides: TGTGCCAGCAGCGTAGACCCGATAGTGGAAAAACTGTTTTTT. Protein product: CASSVDPIVEKLFF.